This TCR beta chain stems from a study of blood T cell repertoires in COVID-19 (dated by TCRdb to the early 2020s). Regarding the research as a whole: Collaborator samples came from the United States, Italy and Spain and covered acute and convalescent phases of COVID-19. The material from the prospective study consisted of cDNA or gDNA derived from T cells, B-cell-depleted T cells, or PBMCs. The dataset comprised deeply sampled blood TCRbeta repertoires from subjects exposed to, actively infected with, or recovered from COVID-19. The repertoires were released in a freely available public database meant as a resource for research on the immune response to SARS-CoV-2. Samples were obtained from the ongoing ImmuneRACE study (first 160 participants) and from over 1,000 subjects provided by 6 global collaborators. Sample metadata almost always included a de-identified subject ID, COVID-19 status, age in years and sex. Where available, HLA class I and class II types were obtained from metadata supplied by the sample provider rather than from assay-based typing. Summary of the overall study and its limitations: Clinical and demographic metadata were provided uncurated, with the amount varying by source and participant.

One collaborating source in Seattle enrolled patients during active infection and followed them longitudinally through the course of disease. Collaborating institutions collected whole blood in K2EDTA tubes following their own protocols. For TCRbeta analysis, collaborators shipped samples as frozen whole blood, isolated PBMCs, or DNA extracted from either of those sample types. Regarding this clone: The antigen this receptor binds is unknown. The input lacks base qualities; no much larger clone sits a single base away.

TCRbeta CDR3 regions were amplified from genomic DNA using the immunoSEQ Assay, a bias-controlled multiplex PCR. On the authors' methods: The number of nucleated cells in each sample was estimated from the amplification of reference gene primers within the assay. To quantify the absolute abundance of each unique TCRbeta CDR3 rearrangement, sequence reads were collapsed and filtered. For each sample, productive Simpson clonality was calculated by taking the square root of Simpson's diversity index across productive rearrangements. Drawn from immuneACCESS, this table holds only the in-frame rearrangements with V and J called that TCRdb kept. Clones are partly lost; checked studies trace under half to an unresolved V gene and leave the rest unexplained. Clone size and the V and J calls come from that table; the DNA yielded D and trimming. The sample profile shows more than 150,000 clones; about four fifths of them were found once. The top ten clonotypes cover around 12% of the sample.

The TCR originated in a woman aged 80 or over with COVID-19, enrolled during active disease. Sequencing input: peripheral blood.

The CDR3 has the sequence CASSYRKTGHYGYTF. The bases are TGTGCCAGTAGTTACCGAAAGACAGGCCACTATGGCTACACCTTC. Here the chain combines TRBV19 and TRBJ1-2; D gene: possibly TRBD1, on 6 matching bases. V and J lose 5 bases and 3 bases, and a span of 16 bases separates them. From its cysteine to its phenylalanine, the CDR3 spans 15 amino acids. Kept here is only the CDR3 DNA, which spans 45 bases and is read in frame from base 1. Based on the germline V gene (reference sequence), the CDR1 and CDR2 sequences are LNHDA and SQIVND.